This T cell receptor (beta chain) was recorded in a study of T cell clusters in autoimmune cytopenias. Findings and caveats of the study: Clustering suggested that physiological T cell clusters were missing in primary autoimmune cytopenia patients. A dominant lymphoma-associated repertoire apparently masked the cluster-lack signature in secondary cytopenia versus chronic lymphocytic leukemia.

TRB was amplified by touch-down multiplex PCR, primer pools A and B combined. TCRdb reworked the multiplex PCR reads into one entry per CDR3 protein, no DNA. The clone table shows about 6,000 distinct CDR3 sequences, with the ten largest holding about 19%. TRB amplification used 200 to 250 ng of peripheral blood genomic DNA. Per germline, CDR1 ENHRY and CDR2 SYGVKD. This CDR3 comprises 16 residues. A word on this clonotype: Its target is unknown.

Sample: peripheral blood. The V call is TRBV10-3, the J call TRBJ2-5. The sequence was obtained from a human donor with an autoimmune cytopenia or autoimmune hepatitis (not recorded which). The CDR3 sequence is CAISESDSNPQETQYF.